Detailed here is one T cell receptor (beta chain). This clone was detected many times. Its antigen is still unknown. No per-base quality is available; no much larger clone lies one base away. These data are taken from a study of radiation and T cells in renal cell carcinoma (dated by TCRdb to 2018 to 2021). For the wider study: The samples were drawn from a clinical trial, where primary renal cell carcinomas were treated with 15 Gy of stereotactic body radiation therapy and then removed by nephrectomy 4 weeks afterward. A total of 50 to 60 samples underwent TCR beta sequencing, made up of 25 or so tumors and roughly 27 peripheral blood samples. Across all 50 or so samples, 4,016,671 unique CDR3 nucleotide sequences, encoding 2.5 million to 3 million unique CDR3 amino acid sequences, were identified.

Sample time point, as interpreted from the label and publication: blood 2 weeks post-SBRT. Sample treatment or condition, as interpreted from the label and publication: 15 Gy SBRT to primary tumor, nephrectomy 4 weeks later. To follow tumor-enriched clonotypes, serial peripheral blood was collected from radiation-treated patients at baseline and at 2 weeks and 4 weeks after SBRT. Every patient had renal cell carcinoma of clear cell pathology. The QIAamp DNA Blood Mini Kit (Qiagen) was used to prepare genomic DNA for TCR sequencing. The analyses included just those samples that passed every quality control check. Trimming accounts for 3 bases at V and 7 bases at J, while the number of junction bases matched to no gene is 6. From the cysteine up to the phenylalanine, the CDR3 has a length of 14 residues. Only the CDR3 DNA stays, 42 bases, in frame from base 1. The germline V gene (reference sequence) specifies LNHDA as CDR1 and SQIVND as CDR2.

The immunoSEQ kit was used, according to the manufacturer's recommendations, to generate TCR beta libraries from genomic DNA. Library preparation used a first multiplex PCR with proprietary primers, then a second PCR adding unique barcodes, with bead cleanups after each round. A positive control reaction and a negative control reaction, both provided in the kit, were run with every batch of samples. The final libraries were assessed on an Agilent 4200 TapeStation D1000 ScreenTape, pooled by volume, and quantified by qPCR. Sequencing was performed on an Illumina NextSeq500 using a MidOutput 150-cycle cartridge, with 156 Read1 cycles, 15 Index1 cycles, and the kit custom primers. The pooled library was loaded at 0.95 to 1 pM, with an approximately 21% PhiX control spiked in. The source study handled its data this way. Vendor-processed data were analyzed in R, and a clonotype was defined as all T cells sharing the same CDR3 nucleotide sequence. In the clone abundance analyses, frequencies in each sample were normalized to that sample's 10,000 most abundant clones. Public T cell clones, which averaged fewer than five per sample, were excluded before analysis. Tumor-enriched clonotypes and baseline blood-enriched clonotypes were defined as those with an abundance difference of at least 32-fold between compartments. A beta-binomial differential abundance model was applied to find clonotypes that expanded or contracted between blood time points. The Baroni-Urbani and Buser coefficient was used to measure tumor-blood repertoire similarity, and groups were compared with two-tailed Wilcoxon tests in R. TCRdb holds this immuneACCESS table with in-frame rearrangements only. Some clones are missing; in checked studies, unresolved V genes explain under half, and the rest has no known cause. V and J calls plus clone size are reproduced from that table; the DNA served to infer D and trimming. For this sample there are some 130,000 clones; more than 80% appear just once. The top ten clones comprise under 2.5% of the sample.

The paper as a whole reports these results and caveats: An increase in top tumor clonotypes in blood was observed from baseline to 2 weeks post-radiation, followed by contraction by 4 weeks, which was taken to suggest transient expansion of tumor-resident clones. Because no pretreatment tumor biopsies were available, whether clonotypes were present in the tumor at baseline could not be determined. Because the trial had a single-armed design, the trial could not examine how radiation dose or scheduling affected the TCR repertoire. Blood repertoire dynamics were not followed beyond 4 weeks after treatment.

This TCR was recovered from a woman aged 55-69 years with renal cell carcinoma. Source: blood, taken from a patient whose treatment included radiotherapy and nephrectomy. The sequence is built from TRBV19 and TRBJ1-5, with 7 bases aligning to TRBD1. The DNA sequence is given as TGTGCCAGTAGTATCAAGGGGGCTTGGCAGCCCCAGCATTTT. This encodes CASSIKGAWQPQHF.